Presented here are 30 T cell receptor beta chains from one specimen sequenced in a study of graft-versus-host responses after intestinal transplantation. Which antigens these TCRs recognize remains unknown. Data came from immunoSEQ multiplex PCR; TCRdb stores just in-frame clones and leaves some out. The table has more than 95,000 clones, 93% seen once; the top ten hold more than 0.9%. The material sequenced was unstimulated CD8+ T cells sorted from spleen or lymph node cells, taken before intestinal transplant. These receptors were collected from a human donor who received an intestinal transplant.

The rearrangement joins TRBV30 to TRBJ1-3, with 9 nucleotides matching TRBD1. The germline CDR1 and CDR2 sequences are GTSNPN and SVGIG (reference sequence). The CDR3 has 15 residues. V was clipped by 7 bases and J by 7 bases; unmatched bases: 14. The CDR3 is CAYLTGQGKGNTIYF. The CDR3 nucleotides read TGTGCCTACCTTACGGGACAGGGAAAAGGTAACACCATATATTTT.

The V and J genes are TRBV10-2 and TRBJ2-7, with D perhaps assigned TRBD1 or TRBD2 (5 bases each). V was shortened by 7 bases and J by 4 bases, with 14 bases between the two germline ends. CDR3 length equals 13 residues. Germline loops: CDR1 WSHSY, CDR2 SAAADI. For the CDR3, the DNA is TGCGCCAGCATGACAGAGGGGTTTTACGAGCAGTACTTC. It is translated as CASMTEGFYEQYF.

In DNA form, the CDR3 reads TGTGCCAGCAGCGCAGGGGACCCCTACGAGCAGTACTTC. Amino acids: CASSAGDPYEQYF. The chain joins TRBV9 to TRBJ2-7; TRBD1 might be the D (6 bases). The CDR3 runs to 13 residues. Trimming left V 3 bases short and J 2 bases short, with 9 bases between. Germline CDR1 reads SGDLS; CDR2 reads YYNGEE.

The chain carries TRBV4-1 and TRBJ2-2; D gene unclear. This CDR3 contains 16 residues. CDR1 and CDR2 (germline): MGHRA, YSYEKL. V was shortened by 1 base and J by 7 bases, with 16 bases between the two germline ends. The CDR3 coding sequence is TGCGCCAGCAGCCAAGCCCTTGGGGAAATTATCGGGGAGCTGTTTTTT. Residues: CASSQALGEIIGELFF.

V and J are TRBV11-2 and TRBJ2-1, with D possibly TRBD1 on 6 matching bases. Germline CDR1 SGHAT, CDR2 FQNNGV. CDR3 length: 16 amino acids. Trimming took off 2 bases at V and 9 bases at J, with 20 bases between the two ends. CDR3 amino acids: CASSLWRAGWDTEQFF. The CDR3 DNA reads TGTGCCAGCAGCTTATGGCGAGCCGGGTGGGACACTGAGCAGTTCTTC. The full variable domain, its missing parts supplied by reference TRBV11-2 and TRBJ2-1, is EAGVAQSPRYKIIEKRQSVAFWCNPISGHATLYWYQQILGQGPKLLIQFQNNGVVDDSQLPKDRFSAERLKGVDSTLKIQPAKLEDSAVYLCASSLWRAGWDTEQFFGPGTRLTVL.

This clone was seen a handful of times. The chain combines TRBV4-1 with TRBJ2-7; tentative D call: TRBD1 (6 bases). The germline V and J ends were trimmed by 5 bases and 6 bases, with 11 bases remaining between them. The CDR3 loop spans 12 amino acids. From germline, CDR1 is MGHRA and CDR2 YSYEKL. The CDR3 spells CASSMDSTEQYF. CDR3 coding DNA: TGCGCCAGCAGCATGGACAGTACCGAGCAGTACTTC.

The V and J genes are TRBV21-1 and TRBJ1-5. TRBV21-1 is marked as a pseudogene. The CDR3 sequence is 16 residues long. The CDR3 loop is CASSKAHGGRNQPQHF. The CDR3 DNA sequence: TGTGCCAGCAGCAAAGCTCACGGGGGGCGCAATCAGCCCCAGCATTTT.

As DNA, the CDR3 is TGTGCCAGCAGCTCCCCTAATAAACGTCCCGGGGACCCCCCAGATACGCAGTATTTT. Translated, it gives CASSSPNKRPGDPPDTQYF. The chain uses TRBV7-9 and TRBJ2-3, with D possibly called TRBD1 or TRBD2 (5 bases each). Germline V gene data show CDR1 as SEHNR and CDR2 as FQNEAQ (reference sequence). Trimming left V 4 bases short and J 4 bases short, with 27 bases between. The CDR3 contains 19 residues.

This chain joins TRBV5-4 and TRBJ2-1; 7 bases fit TRBD1. The CDR3 loop spans 13 amino acids. Germline loops: CDR1 SGHNT, CDR2 YYREEE (reference sequence). V dropped 5 bases and J dropped 8; count of bases not matched to a gene: 7. As DNA, the CDR3 is TGTGCCAGCAGTCTCCTCGGACAGGATGAGCAGTTCTTC. Protein: CASSLLGQDEQFF.

This chain links TRBV2 with TRBJ2-1; 11 bases agree with TRBD2. The CDR3 is 18 amino acids. The V gene's germline CDR1 is SNHLY and CDR2 FYNNEI. With V trimmed by 2 bases and J by 8 bases, 14 bases remained unmatched. CDR3 amino acids: CASSELAGGHSEGYEQFF. The CDR3 coding sequence is TGTGCCAGCAGTGAACTAGCGGGGGGCCACTCGGAGGGGTATGAGCAGTTCTTC.

The rearrangement links TRBV28 to TRBJ2-6; D unresolved. The CDR3 is made up of 18 amino acids. Trimming cost V 4 bases and J 5 bases, with 21 bases left between them. The germline V gene encodes CDR1 MDHEN and CDR2 SYDVKM. CDR3 nucleotide sequence: TGTGCCAGCAGTTCATGCCCTCTGACACAAAGTCGGGCCAACGTCCTGACTTTC. Encoded protein: CASSSCPLTQSRANVLTF.

The chain uses TRBV4-1 and TRBJ2-7; D not certain. The CDR3 consists of 13 residues. Trimming stripped 0 bases from V and 7 bases from J, with 10 bases between. Germline loops: CDR1 MGHRA, CDR2 YSYEKL. CDR3 DNA sequence: TGCGCCAGCAGCCAAGAACCAAGCCGGGAGCAGTACTTC. The encoded protein is CASSQEPSREQYF.

The chain links TRBV7-8 to TRBJ2-5; D may be TRBD2 (6 bases). Trimming cost V 5 bases and J 8 bases, with 24 bases left between them. CDR1 is SGHVS, CDR2 FQNEAQ, per germline. This CDR3 is 16 amino acids long. CDR3 sequence reads: CASSGGSGGAPFTQYF. Written as DNA, the CDR3 is TGTGCCAGCAGCGGAGGGAGTGGTGGCGCCCCCTTTACCCAGTACTTC.

The chain combines TRBV12-5 with TRBJ2-7; D remains ambiguous. Germline assignment: CDR1 LGHNT and CDR2 FRNRAP. The CDR3 contains 16 residues. Trimming took 0 bases from V and 6 from J, leaving 18 bases between them. CDR3 DNA sequence: TGTGCTAGTGGTTTGGTACGGGTGTTTGTACTACGCGAGCAGTACTTC. Its translation: CASGLVRVFVLREQYF.

This clone has just one count. The rearrangement links TRBV5-8 to TRBJ1-5; D uncertain. CDR3 size: 15 residues. Germline-derived CDR1 and CDR2 are SGHTS and YDEGEE. Trimming removed 0 bases from V and 2 bases from J, with 9 bases in between. The CDR3 coding sequence is TGTGCCAGCAGCTTGGTTGGTTTGGGCAATCAGCCCCAGCATTTT. It specifies CASSLVGLGNQPQHF.

The table lists this clone with a count of one. This rearrangement joins TRBV5-5 to TRBJ2-5, with TRBD2 as a possible D gene (6 bases). Trimming pared 2 bases from V and 4 bases from J, leaving 15 bases between. This CDR3 region has 15 residues. Germline assignment: CDR1 SGHKS and CDR2 YYEKEE (reference sequence). CDR3 loop: CASSFLEGSGETQYF. The CDR3 DNA reads TGTGCCAGCAGCTTTTTGGAGGGGTCGGGAGAGACCCAGTACTTC.

The V and J genes are TRBV4-1 and TRBJ2-1; D gene ambiguous. Deletions cut 6 bases from V and 9 bases from J, with 9 bases between. Germline values: CDR1 MGHRA, CDR2 YSYEKL. This CDR3 has 11 residues. The CDR3 nucleotides read TGCGCCAGCAGAAAAGCTGGTGAGCAGTTCTTC. It yields the protein CASRKAGEQFF.

This chain links TRBV19 with TRBJ2-1; no reliable D call. The CDR3 length is 13 residues. Looked up from germline, CDR1 is LNHDA and CDR2 is SQIVND (reference sequence). The germline V and J ends were trimmed by 5 bases and 3 bases, with 8 bases remaining between them. The CDR3 DNA sequence: TGTGCCAGTAGTTTAGCCCACTACAATGAGCAGTTCTTC. Protein product: CASSLAHYNEQFF. Drawing the rest from reference TRBV19 and TRBJ2-1, the complete variable domain is DGGITQSPKYLFRKEGQNVTLSCEQNLNHDAMYWYRQDPGQGLRLIYYSQIVNDFQKGDIAEGYSVSREKKESFPLTVTSAQKNPTAFYLCASSLAHYNEQFFGPGTRLTVL.

This clone has a single count. The chain has TRBV27 and TRBJ2-7; D gene ambiguous. The V gene's germline CDR1 is MNHEY and CDR2 SMNVEV (reference sequence). V lost 2 bases to trimming and J lost 2 bases, with 7 bases between them. This CDR3 is 13 amino acids long. In DNA form, the CDR3 reads TGTGCCAGCAGTTTACGCAACACCTACGAGCAGTACTTC. This sequence encodes CASSLRNTYEQYF.

The chain combines TRBV13 with TRBJ1-1; D unresolved. V shed 4 bases and J shed 1 base, with 4 bases lying between them. Looked up from germline, CDR1 is PRHDT and CDR2 is FYEKMQ (reference sequence). The CDR3 contains 12 residues. The CDR3: CASSSGNTEAFF. As DNA, the CDR3 is TGTGCCAGCAGCTCTGGGAACACTGAAGCTTTCTTT.

The chain joins TRBV4-1 to TRBJ2-2, with D perhaps TRBD1 or TRBD2 (5 bases each). Looked up from germline, CDR1 is MGHRA and CDR2 is YSYEKL. The CDR3 length is 14 residues. The V gene lost 6 bases and the J gene lost 6 bases, with 14 bases spanning the gap. Here the CDR3 DNA reads TGCGCCAGCAGACGGGACCCCCTGTCCGGGGAGCTGTTTTTT. This gives the protein CASRRDPLSGELFF.

The CDR3 DNA sequence: TGTGCCAGCGGGCTTTCCCAGAATAGGTCGGAAAAACTGTTTTTT. It is translated as CASGLSQNRSEKLFF. V is TRBV5-5 and J is TRBJ1-4; the D is unclear. The V gene's germline CDR1 is SGHKS and CDR2 YYEKEE (reference sequence). Trimming removed 7 bases from V and 8 bases from J, with 21 bases in between. There are 15 residues in the CDR3. Looking up the rest from reference TRBV5-5 and TRBJ1-4 gives the full variable domain: DAGVTQSPTHLIKTRGQQVTLRCSPISGHKSVSWYQQVLGQGPQFIFQYYEKEERGRGNFPDRFSARQFPNYSSELNVNALLLGDSALYLCASGLSQNRSEKLFFGSGTQLSVL.

J is TRBJ1-3 and V is TRBV13; no clear D gene. The CDR3 runs to 15 residues. Germline-derived CDR1 and CDR2 are PRHDT and FYEKMQ (reference sequence). The V and J ends lost 4 bases and 8 bases respectively, with 18 bases between them. DNA for the CDR3: TGTGCCAGCAGCTCCCCCCGACCCCTGGACCACACCATATATTTT. It specifies CASSSPRPLDHTIYF. Based on the CDR3 plus reference TRBV13 and TRBJ1-3, the full variable domain is AAGVIQSPRHLIKEKRETATLKCYPIPRHDTVYWYQQGPGQDPQFLISFYEKMQSDKGSIPDRFSAQQFSDYHSELNMSSLELGDSALYFCASSSPRPLDHTIYFGEGSWLTVV.

The CDR3 loop reads CASSLYFTTNEKLFF. In DNA form, the CDR3 reads TGTGCCAGCAGTTTATACTTTACAACTAATGAAAAACTGTTTTTT. This rearrangement joins TRBV27 to TRBJ1-4; D remains unclear. The germline gives CDR1 MNHEY, CDR2 SMNVEV (reference sequence). This CDR3 is built from 15 residues. Trimming shortened V by 1 base and J by 0 bases, and 6 bases separated the two germline ends.

The rearrangement links TRBV19 to TRBJ1-3; no firm D call. CDR1 is LNHDA and CDR2 is SQIVND in the germline V gene (reference sequence). The germline V and J ends were trimmed by 5 bases and 0 bases, with 11 bases remaining between them. This CDR3 has 15 residues. The CDR3 DNA follows: TGTGCCAGTAGTCTGTCCTTCTTCTCTGGAAACACCATATATTTT. Translating gives CASSLSFFSGNTIYF.

The J gene is TRBJ2-1, the V gene TRBV7-9; either TRBD1 or TRBD2 may supply D (5 bases each). V was shortened by 5 bases and J by 9 bases, with 20 bases between the two germline ends. CDR1 and CDR2 (germline): SEHNR, FQNEAQ (reference sequence). The CDR3 has 15 residues. CDR3 amino acids: CASSTRDDPFGEQFF. The CDR3 bases are TGTGCCAGCAGCACCCGGGACGATCCGTTTGGTGAGCAGTTCTTC. The variable domain in full, completed from reference TRBV7-9 and TRBJ2-1, reads DTGVSQNPRHKITKRGQNVTFRCDPISEHNRLYWYRQTLGQGPEFLTYFQNEAQLEKSRLLSDRFSAERPKGSFSTLEIQRTEQGDSAMYLCASSTRDDPFGEQFFGPGTRLTVL.

V and J are TRBV9 and TRBJ2-2; 10 bases agree with TRBD2. Germline CDR1 reads SGDLS; CDR2 reads YYNGEE. This CDR3 has 15 amino acids. Trimming cost V 0 bases and J 9 bases; bases outside gene matches: 5. CDR3 region: CASSVAPGLAWELFF. In DNA form, the CDR3 reads TGTGCCAGCAGCGTAGCACCGGGACTAGCGTGGGAGCTGTTTTTT.

This rearrangement joins TRBV6-5 to TRBJ2-4; D is perhaps TRBD2 (5 bases). Germline V gene sequence: CDR1 MNHEY, CDR2 SVGAGI. V was clipped by 3 bases and J by 0 bases, with 6 bases between them. The CDR3 sequence is 14 residues long. The DNA for the CDR3 is TGTGCCAGCAGTTATGGAGGAGCCAAAAACATTCAGTACTTC. Amino acids: CASSYGGAKNIQYF.

This sequence joins TRBV6-5 and TRBJ1-5; TRBD1 might be the D (5 bases). The length of the CDR3 is 14 residues. V lost 4 bases and J lost 4, with 11 bases in between. CDR1 is MNHEY and CDR2 is SVGAGI in the germline V gene. CDR3 amino acids: CASSSTAGNQPQHF. CDR3 DNA sequence: TGTGCCAGCAGTTCCACCGCAGGGAATCAGCCCCAGCATTTT.

The CDR3 DNA follows: TGTGCCAGCAGCGGTCCCTCCTACGAGCAGTACTTC. It is translated as CASSGPSYEQYF. The rearrangement links TRBV2 to TRBJ2-7; D is ambiguous. This CDR3 contains 12 residues. Germline values: CDR1 SNHLY, CDR2 FYNNEI. The V end lost 6 bases, the J end lost 0 bases, and 6 bases lay between the germline ends.